The rows below give T cell receptor beta chains drawn from one sample of a study of T cell repertoires in cytomegalovirus infection. MiXCR was run by TCRdb on the reads, yielding one entry per CDR3 protein. The sample lists 750,000 to 900,000 distinct CDR3 sequences, just under 30% occurring once. Antigens of these TCRs are unknown. Sequencing used cultured CD8+ T cells from PBMCs, obtained from culture after CMV antigen stimulation. These receptors were obtained from a human donor in good health (CMV status not recorded). Some clones in this sample may be carry-over from other donors' samples. The CDR3 runs from the conserved cysteine through the conserved F or W. The size field is filled for only some rows; it gives once, few, many or a size class.

v_gene	abundance	CDR3aa
TRBV7-9	few	CASSSTGTNRNEKLFF
TRBV2	-	CASQEGAGWNIQYF
TRBV14	few	CASSQEWGVDTEAFF
TRBV7-2	many	CASSLGDRNTEAFF
TRBV5-4	-	CASSTGTGGGLAGGLYTDTQYF
TRBV24-1	few	CATSDLLSSGADTQYF
TRBV3-1	-	CASSQDGETGGAVNYGYTF
TRBV18	-	CASSPYDGGNQPQHF
TRBV5-1	-	CASSPALAGGGNEQFF
TRBV12-3/TRBV12-4	-	CASSFSLAGSTDTQYF
TRBV27	-	CASSPVSGSSYNEQFF
TRBV6-2/TRBV6-3	few	CASSYQAQPQHF
TRBV7-6	-	CASSLAQNRGGNSPLHF
TRBV4-1	few	CASSQVWGQEEKLFF
TRBV12-5	-	CASGLVQSVAAGGYEQYF
TRBV6-6	few	CASSSPPGTGTEAFF
TRBV27	-	CASRTGTGDQPQHF
TRBV7-6	few	CASSPRTGEGYTF
TRBV7-2	few	CASSLGSGASRYNEQFF
TRBV7-9	-	CASSQRDRIAAKNIQYF
TRBV28	once	CASSHNPGLAGPYNEQFF
TRBV12-3/TRBV12-4	-	CASRGWTETEAFF
TRBV11-2	-	CASSLDRRVGDEQFF
TRBV4-3	-	CASSQLGQGSNQPQHF
TRBV7-6	few	CASSYPGDEKLFF
TRBV2	many	CALERMAGNEQFF
TRBV12-3/TRBV12-4	-	CASKWGSGTQYF
TRBV24-1	few	CATSDFVEGGYGYTF
TRBV20-1	-	CSARRTSGEGTDTQYF
TRBV6-1	few	CASRSPGGVFRTEAFF
TRBV11-2	few	CASRAVGYSTDTQYF
TRBV7-9	-	CASSAPGLENTGELFF
TRBV7-9	-	CASSSTGGAGTGELFF
TRBV27	few	CASSLYPGQIYGYTF
TRBV24-1	once	CATSAYEGYGYTF
TRBV3-1	once	CASSPGTGVYYGYTF
TRBV10-2	-	CASRATITDGTGVSQETQYF
TRBV19	-	CASTSGGPQETQYF
TRBV18	-	CASSLQGGGGYTF
TRBV20-1	-	CSARGRGREESYEQYF
TRBV6-2/TRBV6-3	few	CASSLSRGGGYNEQFF
TRBV6-5	few	CASSYSKGYNSPLHF
TRBV7-9	few	CASSLGTGLAGVENEQFF
TRBV6-1	few	CASLQQWVYEQYF
TRBV15	few	CATSRVGGSHSTDTQYF
TRBV12-3/TRBV12-4	-	CASRTDRGRVEKLFF
TRBV27	few	CASSFLWGGKYEQYF
TRBV6-2/TRBV6-3	once	CASKTNRGSEAFF
TRBV19	few	CASTYSGPSNEQFF
TRBV7-6	few	CASSFPGQGTYEQYF
TRBV28	-	CASSLPFENTEAFF
TRBV7-6	-	CASSISGGSDTGELFF
TRBV6-1	-	CASSEIMGSYEQYF
TRBV12-3/TRBV12-4	few	CASSGLAGGGQETQYF